This T cell receptor (beta chain) stems from a study of OX40 agonist ivuxolimab in advanced cancers. Study details: Ivuxolimab is an agonistic anti-OX40 (CD134) antibody, and patients were treated with it.

The CDR3 covers 14 residues. CDR1 and CDR2 (germline): SGHRS, YFSETQ. V gave up 8 bases and J gave up 7 bases, with 18 bases separating them. Clones were sequenced by immunoSEQ multiplex PCR, and TCRdb holds only the in-frame ones, with some missing. The sample consists of approximately 58,000 clones, roughly four fifths of them appearing once. The sample was CD4+ or CD8+ T cells sorted from blood, taken in a trial of the OX40 agonist ivuxolimab. This receptor was obtained from an adult with an advanced solid tumor such as melanoma, head and neck, liver or kidney cancer. The chain combines TRBV5-1 with TRBJ1-4; weak D call: TRBD1 (5 bases). Here the CDR3 DNA reads TGCGCCAGTCGCCGCCGGGGGGATGGTGAAAAACTGTTTTTT. Protein: CASRRRGDGEKLFF.